The 5 T cell receptor beta chains below were found in one sample sequenced in a study of T-cell reconstitution after alpha-beta-depleted transplantation in children (dated by TCRdb to about 2016). The receptor library was made with PCR. Data came from an Illumina HiSeq 2500. To normalize quantification of the TCRbeta repertoire, the TCR libraries were built with molecular barcoding that relied on unique molecular identifiers. Using fastp trimming at Q25 and MiXCR clonotype assembly, TCRdb reanalyzed the public sequencing data and kept in-frame beta chains. Every CDR3 protein is listed once, alongside the most common genes and DNA of its rows. The sample data list around 680,000 distinct CDR3 sequences, and roughly 15% of these were observed just once. The top ten clonotypes cover 1.1% of the sample. The starting material was PBMCs from the stem cell graft donor, obtained from the stem cell graft. The receptor source for this set is a human donor who donated a stem cell graft to a child with acute myeloid leukemia.

The chain links TRBV27 to TRBJ1-1; D remains unclear. The CDR3 runs to 14 residues. Germline V gene data show CDR1 as MNHEY and CDR2 as SMNVEV (reference sequence). Trimming took 5 bases from V and 1 from J, leaving 11 bases between them. Here the CDR3 DNA reads TGTGCCAGCAGTGACCCTACAGAGAACACTGAAGCTTTCTTT. Amino acids: CASSDPTENTEAFF.

A note on this clonotype: Germline is not matched at one junction end, which may reflect a read error. This chain links TRBV15 with TRBJ1-5; D is possibly TRBD1 (6 bases). CDR1 is LNHNV and CDR2 is YYDKDF in the germline V gene (reference sequence). The CDR3 spans 15 residues. The CDR3 region has the DNA TGTGCCACCAGCAGCAGGACAGCGGGCAATGAGCCCCAGCATTTT. It encodes CATSSRTAGNEPQHF.

This clonotype has at least ten counts. The genes are TRBV5-5 and TRBJ2-7; D not certain. CDR3 length equals 11 residues. V was shortened by 2 bases and J by 3 bases, with 3 bases between the two germline ends. Germline lookup yields CDR1 SGHKS and CDR2 YYEKEE (reference sequence). The CDR3 coding sequence is TGTGCCAGCAGCTTCCGCTACGAGCAGTACGTC. Translating it yields CASSFRYEQYV.

This clonotype has at least ten counts. This sequence joins TRBV20-1 and TRBJ2-1; 10 bases match TRBD2. This CDR3 spans 13 amino acids. Germline V CDR1 and CDR2: DFQATT, SNEGSKA (reference sequence). J was trimmed by 13 bases and V by 1 base; bases with no gene match: 7. CDR3 bases: TGCAGTGCTAGAGGGTCTAGCGGGGGAGAACAGTTCTTC. Its protein is CSARGSSGGEQFF.

This clonotype was seen repeatedly, ten times or more. The chain carries TRBV4-3 and TRBJ2-7, with TRBD2 as a possible D gene (5 bases). This CDR3 region has 16 residues. Germline CDR1 and CDR2: LGHNA and YSLEER. The V and J ends lost 0 bases and 1 base respectively, with 13 bases between them. CDR3 in amino acids: CASSQDVGLGSYEQYF. The CDR3 DNA follows: TGCGCCAGCAGCCAAGATGTAGGACTGGGTTCCTACGAGCAGTACTTC.